This TCR beta chain was sequenced for a study of OX40 agonist ivuxolimab in advanced cancers. This CDR3 comprises 16 residues. Germline CDR1 is SGHAT and CDR2 is FQDESV (reference sequence). V lost 8 bases and J lost 3, with 21 bases in between. Sequenced by immunoSEQ multiplex PCR; TCRdb stores in-frame clones only, minus some. The table lists roughly 42,000 clones, roughly nine tenths of them singletons, with about 13% in the top ten. Sequencing used CD4+ or CD8+ T cells sorted from blood, obtained in a trial of the OX40 agonist ivuxolimab. The clonotype originates from an adult with an advanced solid tumor such as melanoma, head and neck, liver or kidney cancer. This chain connects TRBV11-1 to TRBJ2-3, with D possibly TRBD1 on 5 matching bases. The CDR3 loop is CASRQLGFGFTDTQYF. DNA of the CDR3: TGTGCCAGCCGACAGTTAGGGTTCGGCTTTACAGATACGCAGTATTTT.